A selection of T cell receptor beta chains follows, all from one sample in a study of control samples from healthy donors and cancer patients. The method was immunoSEQ multiplex PCR; TCRdb's version includes in-frame clones alone and lacks a portion of them. The sample records 95,000 to 150,000 clones, roughly 88% being singletons. Sample: blood. All receptors come from a man aged 40-49 years in good health. Both conserved end residues are part of each CDR3. The D gene is left open where the match is weak. Some rows have no size entry. The others give once, few or many, or a class for an expanded clone.

CDR3nt	CDR3aa	d_gene	j_gene	abundance	v_gene
TGTGCCACCAGTGGGACAACGAACAATGAGCAGTTCTTC	CATSGTTNNEQFF	-	TRBJ2-1	-	TRBV24-1
TGTGCCACCAGCAGAGATGTAGCGGGGGGGCGTAATGAGCAGTTCTTC	CATSRDVAGGRNEQFF	TRBD2	TRBJ2-1	-	TRBV15
TGTGCCAGCAGCCCAACGGGACAGGGAAACTATGGCTACACCTTC	CASSPTGQGNYGYTF	TRBD1	TRBJ1-2	-	TRBV9
TGCGCCAGCAGCCAAAGGACTGACACTGGCGGATTTGCAACTAATGAAAAACTGTTTTTT	CASSQRTDTGGFATNEKLFF	-	TRBJ1-4	once	TRBV4-1
TGTGCCAGCAGTGACTCAGGGGGAGAAAACATTCAGTACTTC	CASSDSGGENIQYF	TRBD1	TRBJ2-4	-	TRBV6-5
TGTGCCAGCTCACCACGGGGAGATCAGCCCCAGCATTTT	CASSPRGDQPQHF	-	TRBJ1-5	few	TRBV18
TGTGCCTGGACTCGGACAGGGCTAAATTCACCCCTCCACTTT	CAWTRTGLNSPLHF	TRBD1	TRBJ1-6	few	TRBV30
TGCGCCAGCAGTGAGACCTACAGGGTGGAATATGGCTACACCTTC	CASSETYRVEYGYTF	-	TRBJ1-2	-	TRBV10-2
TGCGCCAGCAGCCTGGTCGGGGAAGGATACAATGAGCAGTTCTTC	CASSLVGEGYNEQFF	-	TRBJ2-1	-	TRBV5-1
TGCAGCGCAACGACAGGGGAAGGAAACACCATATATTTT	CSATTGEGNTIYF	TRBD1	TRBJ1-3	-	TRBV29-1
TGCGCCAGCAGCCAAGATTACAGGGTGGGAGGGCAGTACTTC	CASSQDYRVGGQYF	-	TRBJ2-7	-	TRBV4-3
TGTGCCAGCAGCCATTTTCGGGCCGAGAACTATGGCTACACCTTC	CASSHFRAENYGYTF	-	TRBJ1-2	-	TRBV5-5
TGTGCCAGCAGCAGACAGGGTTGGAGCGCCGGGGAGCTGTTTTTT	CASSRQGWSAGELFF	TRBD1	TRBJ2-2	-	TRBV14
TGCGCCAGCAGTGAGTCACCCGACACTGAAGCTTTCTTT	CASSESPDTEAFF	-	TRBJ1-1	once	TRBV10-1
TGTGCCAGCAGTGAAACGAGGGCCCCTCAGCCCCAGCATTTT	CASSETRAPQPQHF	-	TRBJ1-5	-	TRBV6-1
TGTGCCAGCAGTTACTTAAACAAGGAGCAGTACTTC	CASSYLNKEQYF	-	TRBJ2-7	-	TRBV6-2/TRBV6-3
TGTGCCACCAGTGACCGGGGGGTCAGGACAGATACGCAGTATTTT	CATSDRGVRTDTQYF	TRBD2	TRBJ2-3	-	TRBV24-1
TGCGCCAGCAGCCAACCGACAGACTCTGGAAACACCATATATTTT	CASSQPTDSGNTIYF	-	TRBJ1-3	-	TRBV5-1
TGTGCCACCAGCAGAGACAGGTGGGGAAGCAATCAGCCCCAGCATTTT	CATSRDRWGSNQPQHF	-	TRBJ1-5	-	TRBV15
TGCGCCAGCAGCTTGGTGGGGCAGGGGGGCACTGAAGCTTTCTTT	CASSLVGQGGTEAFF	TRBD1	TRBJ1-1	-	TRBV5-1
TGCGCCAGCAGCTTGGATGGACAGGCTGGCACTGAAGCTTTCTTT	CASSLDGQAGTEAFF	TRBD1	TRBJ1-1	-	TRBV5-1
TGCGCCAGCAGCCAAACAGAACAGGGGGTTTACGAGCAGTACTTC	CASSQTEQGVYEQYF	TRBD1	TRBJ2-7	-	TRBV4-1